These 14 T cell receptor beta chains share one sample of origin, sequenced in a study of blood T cell repertoires in COVID-19. Profiling relied on immunoSEQ multiplex PCR, and the TCRdb table lists in-frame clones only, not all of them. The profile covers about 73,000 clones, with approximately 84% appearing a single time and over 25% taken by the ten largest. Sequencing was carried out using peripheral blood. The receptors come from a human donor in a cohort sampled during active COVID-19.

The V call is TRBV6-2 or TRBV6-3, the J call TRBJ1-1; no reliable D call. The V gene lost 1 base and the J gene lost 4 bases, with 13 bases spanning the gap. The CDR3 has 15 amino acids. CDR1 is MNHEY, CDR2 SVGEGT, per germline. This CDR3 reads CASSYFRSSTTEAFF. The CDR3 bases are TGTGCCAGCAGTTACTTTCGGTCGTCTACCACTGAAGCTTTCTTT.

The V and J genes are TRBV10-3 and TRBJ1-2; unclear D gene. Per the germline V gene, CDR1 is ENHRY and CDR2 is SYGVKD. The CDR3 covers 15 residues. Trimming took off 2 bases at V and 8 bases at J, with 18 bases between the two ends. The CDR3 DNA reads TGTGCCATCAGTGAGGACACGGGAATCGGCGGCGGCTACACCTTC. Amino acids: CAISEDTGIGGGYTF.

V is TRBV6-5 and J is TRBJ2-6; D uncertain. Germline V lookup: CDR1 MNHEY, CDR2 SVGAGI. Between the trimmed V and J ends, which lost 6 bases and 2 bases, there was a span of 8 bases. This CDR3 region has 14 residues. The chain's CDR3 is CASSLEAGANVLTF. CDR3 sequence (DNA): TGTGCCAGCAGCCTAGAGGCTGGGGCCAACGTCCTGACTTTC.

The chain joins TRBV11-2 to TRBJ2-7, with a possible D match to TRBD1 (7 bases). The CDR3 runs 15 residues. V gave up 2 bases and J gave up 6 bases, with 17 bases separating them. Germline V gives CDR1 SGHAT, CDR2 FQNNGV. The CDR3 region is CASSLLSQGGGEQYF. Here the CDR3 DNA reads TGTGCCAGCAGCTTACTGAGTCAGGGGGGCGGCGAGCAGTACTTC.

The chain employs TRBV6-5 and TRBJ1-1; weak D call: TRBD1 (5 bases). The CDR3 runs 14 residues. The germline V gene has CDR1 MNHEY and CDR2 SVGAGI. Trimming left V 2 bases short and J 3 bases short, with 10 bases between. The CDR3: CASSYRGKDTEAFF. The CDR3 DNA is TGTGCCAGCAGTTACAGGGGAAAGGACACTGAAGCTTTCTTT.

CDR3 residues: CASSQEGRSNTEAFF. For the CDR3, the DNA is TGCGCCAGCAGCCAAGAGGGCAGATCCAACACTGAAGCTTTCTTT. The chain recombines TRBV4-3 with TRBJ1-1; D is ambiguous. The ends were cut back, 0 bases at V and 2 bases at J, with 10 bases in the middle. The germline gives CDR1 LGHNA, CDR2 YSLEER. CDR3 length: 15 residues.

This clone occurred once. This chain joins TRBV14 and TRBJ2-1; D is uncertain. Per the germline V gene, CDR1 is SGHDN and CDR2 is FVKESK. V was shortened by 4 bases and J by 6 bases, with 19 bases between the two germline ends. The CDR3 totals 16 residues. CDR3 nucleotide sequence: TGTGCCAGCAGCCCCCAAAGCTATACCCTTTTCAATGAGCAGTTCTTC. Its protein is CASSPQSYTLFNEQFF.

V and J are TRBV4-2 and TRBJ2-5; 7 positions agree with TRBD2. Germline V CDR1 and CDR2: LGHNA, YNFKEQ. The CDR3 extends over 14 amino acids. Losses at the gene ends were 1 base for V and 4 bases for J; bases not matched to a gene: 3. Here the CDR3 reads CASSQAGGVETQYF. Here the CDR3 DNA reads TGTGCCAGCAGCCAAGCGGGAGGAGTAGAGACCCAGTACTTC.

The chain employs TRBV3-1 (or the pseudogene TRBV3-2) and TRBJ2-7; 7 bases are a match to TRBD1. This CDR3 has 15 residues. Trimming removed 4 bases from V and 4 bases from J; junction bases left unmatched: 10. Germline CDR1 reads LGHDT; CDR2 reads YNNKEL (reference sequence). The CDR3 DNA reads TGTGCCAGCAGCCCCCAACACAGGGGTCGGTACGAGCAGTACTTC. Encoded protein: CASSPQHRGRYEQYF.

The rearrangement uses TRBV6-5 and TRBJ2-7, with D unclear. This CDR3 has 12 residues. V was pared by 6 bases and J by 3 bases, with 9 bases between. From germline, CDR1 is MNHEY and CDR2 SVGAGI. CDR3 protein: CASRSRDYEQYF. The CDR3, as DNA: TGTGCCAGCAGGTCCCGAGACTACGAGCAGTACTTC.

This clone has only one observation. The chain employs TRBV6-5 and TRBJ2-7; 8 bases are shared with TRBD1. CDR3 size: 14 residues. Unmatched junction bases numbered 3, after V lost 2 bases and J lost 3 bases. Germline V lookup: CDR1 MNHEY, CDR2 SVGAGI. CDR3 protein: CASSYARGLYEQYF. CDR3 DNA sequence: TGTGCCAGCAGTTACGCCAGGGGGCTCTACGAGCAGTACTTC.

The genes are TRBV5-1 and TRBJ2-7; TRBD1 aligns across 7 bases. The CDR3 is 16 residues long. With 4 bases clipped from V and 3 bases from J, the junction kept 13 bases outside the gene matches. Germline CDR1 SGHRS, CDR2 YFSETQ. This CDR3 reads CASSSGGQANYYEQYF. The CDR3 DNA reads as TGCGCCAGCAGCAGCGGAGGACAGGCCAACTACTACGAGCAGTACTTC.

This clone has a handful of counts. The chain links TRBV7-2 to TRBJ2-7; D might be TRBD1 (6 bases). Trimming took 5 bases from V and 4 from J, leaving 24 bases between them. The germline V gene encodes CDR1 SGHTA and CDR2 FQGNSA. This CDR3 region has 17 residues. The CDR3 loop is CASSHNPRQAVRYEQYF. CDR3 in DNA: TGTGCCAGCAGCCACAACCCACGACAGGCCGTGAGATACGAGCAGTACTTC.

V and J are TRBV6-2 or TRBV6-3 and TRBJ2-3, with D possibly being TRBD2 (6 bases). V lost 0 bases, J lost 3 bases, and 13 bases lay in between. The CDR3 contains 16 residues. Germline V gene lookup returns CDR1 MNHEY and CDR2 SVGEGT. In DNA, the CDR3 is TGTGCCAGCAGTTACTCCCGGGGGAGGTCGACAGATACGCAGTATTTT. Translating it yields CASSYSRGRSTDTQYF.